This entry lists 8 T cell receptor beta chains sequenced from one sample in a study of blood T cell repertoires in COVID-19. The assay was immunoSEQ multiplex PCR, and TCRdb's table has in-frame clones only and misses some. This table holds 200,000 to 250,000 clones, 90% found once. The source material was PBMCs or T cells enriched from blood (not recorded which). Every receptor here comes from a man between 45 and 60 years old who had been exposed to COVID-19.

This chain links TRBV28 with TRBJ2-7, with 14 bases matching TRBD2. Germline V gene data show CDR1 as MDHEN and CDR2 as SYDVKM. The CDR3 runs 20 residues. The V and J ends lost 4 bases and 4 bases, in that order; junction bases with no gene match: 18. The CDR3 bases are TGTGCCAGCAGTTCCTCAGGGACACCAGGGACTAGCGGGAGTTTTTACGAGCAGTACGTC. This translates into CASSSSGTPGTSGSFYEQYV.

Note on this clone: Other DNA sequences within the sample encode an identical CDR3. V and J are TRBV30 and TRBJ1-3; no definite D call. V lost 0 bases and J 7 bases, leaving 10 bases between the germline ends. The germline V gene has CDR1 GTSNPN and CDR2 SVGIG (reference sequence). This CDR3 contains 13 residues. For the CDR3, the DNA is TGTGCCTGGAGTGTATCGGGTCGGAACACCATATATTTT. The encoded protein is CAWSVSGRNTIYF.

The chain joins TRBV7-9 to TRBJ1-1, with 7 nucleotides matching TRBD1. Per germline, CDR1 SEHNR and CDR2 FQNEAQ (reference sequence). J lost 2 bases, V lost 5 bases, and 8 bases had no gene match. The CDR3 runs to 15 residues. The CDR3 loop reads CASSILRDRNTEAFF. The CDR3 DNA is TGTGCCAGCAGCATTCTCCGGGACAGAAACACTGAAGCTTTCTTT.

This clone was seen once. The rearrangement links TRBV7-9 to TRBJ1-1; D remains unclear. There are 15 residues in the CDR3. Germline V gene lookup returns CDR1 SEHNR and CDR2 FQNEAQ (reference sequence). The germline V and J ends were trimmed by 2 bases and 5 bases, with 15 bases remaining between them. The CDR3 sequence: CASSLSQVVFTEAFF. CDR3 coding DNA: TGTGCCAGCAGCTTATCCCAGGTGGTTTTTACTGAAGCTTTCTTT.

Note on this clone: The same CDR3 can be traced to other DNA sequences in this sample. The J gene is TRBJ1-2, the V gene TRBV5-1; TRBD1 aligns across 7 bases. Germline CDR1 reads SGHRS; CDR2 reads YFSETQ. The J segment lost 3 bases and the V segment lost 1 base, leaving 3 bases of the junction unmatched. This CDR3 is 14 amino acids long. This CDR3 reads CASSLLTGDYGYTF. As DNA, the CDR3 is TGCGCCAGCAGCTTGTTAACAGGGGACTATGGCTACACCTTC.

This clone showed up just a few times. The chain couples TRBV10-3 to TRBJ1-1; D may be TRBD1 (5 bases). V lost 9 bases, J lost 3 bases, and 17 bases lay in between. This CDR3 has 14 amino acids. Germline V gives CDR1 ENHRY, CDR2 SYGVKD. The CDR3 region is CAIFDSNLHTEAFF. CDR3 bases: TGTGCCATTTTCGACAGCAATTTGCACACTGAAGCTTTCTTT.

The CDR3 region has the DNA TGCGCCAGCAGCCCCCTCGCAGCGGGAGAGTCCGGGGAGCTGTTTTTT. This translates into CASSPLAAGESGELFF. This chain connects TRBV5-1 to TRBJ2-2, with 8 bases aligning to TRBD2. Germline V lookup: CDR1 SGHRS, CDR2 YFSETQ. This CDR3 has 16 amino acids. After removal of 4 bases from V and 6 bases from J, the junction contained 11 bases not matched to a gene.

The V call is TRBV6-5, the J call TRBJ1-1; D might be TRBD1 (6 bases). CDR1 and CDR2 from the germline V gene are MNHEY and SVGAGI. V dropped 6 bases and J dropped 6 bases, with 17 bases sitting between them. This CDR3 is 14 amino acids long. In DNA form, the CDR3 reads TGTGCCAGCAGCCTGATACAGGGTTTGGCTGAAGCTTTCTTT. This sequence encodes CASSLIQGLAEAFF.